Below are 9 T cell receptor beta chains sequenced from a single sample in a study of molecular identifiers for immune sequencing clone quantification (dated 2018 in TCRdb). The library came from PCR. The sequencing machine was a NextSeq 500. TCRdb ran its own pipeline on the public reads, namely fastp trimming at Q25 and MiXCR clone calling, and kept in-frame beta chains. Every entry covers one CDR3 protein and lists the most common genes and DNA from its rows. The sample table shows over 550,000 distinct CDR3 sequences, and roughly 27% are seen once. The top ten clonotypes cover 0.75% to 0.8% of the sample. Sequences were obtained from naive CD8+ T cells from blood, with Jurkat cell RNA spiked in. Interpreted using the paper, the cell subset or site label stands for: FACS-sorted CD8+CD4-CCR7+CD45RA+ naive T cells. These receptors were taken from a human donor in good health. Some libraries in this study had Jurkat cell RNA spiked in.

This clonotype appeared many times. The CDR3 DNA reads TGTGCCAGCAGCCAAGCCCTTTCGTCGCCGAACACCATATATTTT. It yields the protein CASSQALSSPNTIYF. V is TRBV4-2 and J is TRBJ1-3; D is unresolved. Trimming cost V 1 base and J 7 bases, with 14 bases left between them. The CDR3 consists of 15 residues. The germline CDR1 and CDR2 sequences are LGHNA and YNFKEQ.

This clonotype was counted many times. V usage is TRBV7-6 and J usage is TRBJ2-1; 10 nucleotides align to TRBD2. The germline CDR1 and CDR2 sequences are SGHVS and FNYEAQ. CDR3 length equals 15 residues. Trimming at V came to 5 bases and at J to 3 bases, leaving 4 bases not matched to a gene. CDR3 coding DNA: TGTGCCAGCAGCCCTAGCGGGGGACACTACAATGAGCAGTTCTTC. Its protein product is CASSPSGGHYNEQFF.

This clonotype was seen more than once but under ten times. The CDR3 reads CASSEGLTVPYEQYF. CDR3 sequence (DNA): TGTGCCAGCAGCGAGGGACTAACCGTACCCTACGAGCAGTACTTC. V is TRBV9 and J is TRBJ2-7; 7 positions match TRBD2. The CDR3 runs to 15 residues. CDR1 and CDR2 from the germline V gene are SGDLS and YYNGEE. Trimming cost V 3 bases and J 2 bases; bases outside gene matches: 8. Looking up the rest from reference TRBV9 and TRBJ2-7 gives the full variable domain: DSGVTQTPKHLITATGQRVTLRCSPRSGDLSVYWYQQSLDQGLQFLIQYYNGEERAKGNILERFSAQQFPDLHSELNLSSLELGDSALYFCASSEGLTVPYEQYFGPGTRLTVT.

This clonotype was recorded a few times. This rearrangement joins TRBV4-1 to TRBJ2-5; D gene ambiguous. This CDR3 comprises 15 residues. Germline V CDR1 and CDR2: MGHRA, YSYEKL. The V end was cut by 0 bases, the J end by 2 bases, with 10 bases between. The CDR3 region has the DNA TGCGCCAGCAGCCAAGATGGCTTTGTTCAAGAGACCCAGTACTTC. Protein: CASSQDGFVQETQYF.

This clonotype was detected a few times. The V call is TRBV6-1, the J call TRBJ1-1; D is ambiguous. The V end was cut by 2 bases, the J end by 1 base, with 11 bases between. The length of the CDR3 is 15 residues. Germline V gene data show CDR1 as MNHNS and CDR2 as SASEGT. As DNA, the CDR3 is TGTGCCAGCAGTGAATCCTTTGGGGAGAACACTGAAGCTTTCTTT. It is translated as CASSESFGENTEAFF.

This sequence joins TRBV4-1 and TRBJ1-1; weak D call: TRBD1 (5 bases). In germline, CDR1 is MGHRA, CDR2 YSYEKL. V lost 0 bases and J lost 0, with 8 bases in between. CDR3 length: 15 amino acids. CDR3 nucleotide sequence: TGCGCCAGCAGCCAAGAGGGGGACCTGAACACTGAAGCTTTCTTT. It specifies CASSQEGDLNTEAFF.

The genes are TRBV10-2 and TRBJ1-2, with D uncertain. This CDR3 has 15 amino acids. The V gene lost 0 bases and the J gene lost 2 bases, with 10 bases spanning the gap. Germline lookup yields CDR1 WSHSY and CDR2 SAAADI. CDR3 region: CASSESYSANYGYTF. The CDR3 nucleotides are TGCGCCAGCAGTGAGTCTTACAGTGCGAACTATGGCTACACCTTC.

A note on this clonotype: A clone one base away is much larger, so this may be a read error. The rearrangement joins TRBV6-5 to TRBJ2-1; 14 bases fit TRBD2. Germline V lookup: CDR1 MNHEY, CDR2 SVGAGI. J gave up 12 bases and V 5 bases, and 9 bases lay outside the gene matches. The CDR3 runs 15 residues. DNA for the CDR3: TGTGCCAGCAGTCACGGGACTAGCGGGAGCTATGGGCAGTTCTTC. It specifies CASSHGTSGSYGQFF.

The chain couples TRBV7-9 to TRBJ2-1; perhaps TRBD1 as D (5 bases). The germline V gene encodes CDR1 SEHNR and CDR2 FQNEAQ (reference sequence). This CDR3 region has 18 residues. Trimming removed 3 bases from V and 0 bases from J, with 18 bases in between. The CDR3 DNA follows: TGTGCCAGCAGCTTGTTGGGGATAGGACATAGCTCCTACAATGAGCAGTTCTTC. Its translation is CASSLLGIGHSSYNEQFF.